The present entry profiles one T cell receptor beta chain with its context. TCRs were sequenced from a few patients responding to pembrolizumab. The record originates from a study of PD-1 blockade in mismatch repair-deficient tumors. The V gene's germline CDR1 is SGHTA and CDR2 FQGTGA. Deletions cut 2 bases from V and 5 bases from J, with 12 bases between. The CDR3 runs 14 residues. Measured with immunoSEQ multiplex PCR; TCRdb has only the in-frame clones, and not every one. The repertoire holds roughly 14,000 clones, with about four fifths as singletons. The rearrangement joins TRBV7-3 to TRBJ2-5; no clear D. The source material was PBMCs, sampled before pembrolizumab treatment. The TCR sequence derives from an adult with mismatch repair-deficient cancer. CDR3 residues: CASSLSSSSETQYF. DNA of the CDR3: TGTGCCAGCAGCTTATCTAGTTCGAGTGAGACCCAGTACTTC. The whole variable domain, filled in from reference TRBV7-3 and TRBJ2-5, reads GAGVSQTPSNKVTEKGKYVELRCDPISGHTALYWYRQSLGQGPEFLIYFQGTGAADDSGLPNDRFFAVRPEGSVSTLKIQRTERGDSAVYLCASSLSSSSETQYFGPGTRLLVL.